Described below is a single T cell receptor (beta chain) sequence and its context. This clonotype was counted at least ten times. It lacks a known antigen. No much larger clone exists at a distance of one base, and base qualities are not known. Sequenced on an Illumina HiSeq 2500. To make first-strand cDNA, Superscript III was used along with a set of TRAV- and TRBV-specific primers so that both the TCRalpha and TCRbeta chains were covered. TCRs were amplified for about 20 PCR cycles with Phusion, using a constant-region primer paired with the adapter attached to the V primers. Isolated mRNA was amplified with the MessageAmp II aRNA Amplification Kit, using a roughly 15-hour in vitro transcription at 37°C. mRNA for TCR sequencing was isolated with the Dynabeads mRNA DIRECT Purification Kit. Indexed Illumina adapters were added in a second roughly 26-cycle Phusion PCR, and the resulting products were purified with AMPure XP beads. The original methods were these. Using custom Perl scripts, TCR sequences encoding the same protein were pooled, out-of-frame sequences were removed, and the abundance of each clonotype was computed. Any TCR sequence backed by just one read was left out of the analysis. The metrics used to describe the repertoires included Shannon entropy, Gini index, clonality, richness, and the frequency of TCRs shared between repertoires. TCRdb trimmed the raw reads at Q25, called clones with MiXCR and kept productive beta chains. A single entry per CDR3 protein holds the most common genes and DNA from its merged rows. V and J calls and clone size were set by TCRdb, not the authors. The sample data list around 65,000 distinct CDR3 sequences, and more than 20% of these were observed just once. The ten largest clones take up approximately 7% of the sample.

The data derive from a study of low-dose radiotherapy and immunotherapy resistance in tumors (dated by TCRdb to 2022 to 2024). Regarding the complete study: In Cohort 1, 0.5 Gy per fraction was delivered every 2 weeks, and a total PTV dose of 6.5 Gy was prescribed. Cohort 2 received 1 Gy per fraction every two weeks, with a total of 13 Gy over 26 weeks. Nivolumab and ipilimumab were both given intravenously, with nivolumab at a 240 mg flat dose every two weeks and ipilimumab at 1 mg/kg every six weeks. Intravenous cyclophosphamide at 200 mg/m2 was administered every two weeks, one day ahead of each radiation and immunotherapy administration. Aspirin 300 mg was taken orally once daily by patients for four cycles, starting on cycle 1 day 1. Randomization of trial participants into treatment groups was not performed. Eight patients were included in the translational analysis: three from the first dose cohort and the first five from the second dose cohort.

The sample's time point label, in plain terms: before trial treatment. Donors were enrolled in RACIN, a single-arm phase I dose-escalation trial in which nivolumab, ipilimumab, aspirin, low-dose cyclophosphamide and low-dose radiotherapy were combined. Patients with advanced, TIL-negative solid tumors were considered eligible. The TCR sequence derives from a male donor with rectosigmoid adenocarcinoma. The sequencing used PBMCs, collected before treatment.

CDR3 protein: CASSTTGSQHF. The nucleotides read TGTGCCAGCAGCACCACCGGGTCCCAGCATTTT. Here the chain combines TRBV12-3 or TRBV12-4 and TRBJ1-5; the D segment cannot be called with confidence. From its cysteine to its phenylalanine, the CDR3 spans 11 amino acids. The sequence is cut down to CDR3 DNA, 33 bases in frame from base 1. V is reduced by 6 bases and J by 11 bases, leaving a spacing of 11 bases between them.